A selection of T cell receptor beta chains follows, all from one sample in a study of cytomegalovirus exposure and HLA in healthy donors. Profiling relied on immunoSEQ multiplex PCR, and the TCRdb table lists in-frame clones only, not all of them. The sample has 180,000 or so clones, about 88% seen once. The material sequenced was PBMCs. The source of these receptors is a young woman in good health and CMV-seronegative. CDR3s include the opening cysteine and the closing phenylalanine or tryptophan. A D gene is named only where the DNA matches it firmly. Size is stated for part of the rows, as once, few or many counts, or as a class when the clone is expanded.

j_call,clone_size,d_call,v_call,cdr3_aa,cdr3_nt
TRBJ2-1,-,TRBD2,TRBV6-1,CASAGTRGSYNEQFF,TGTGCCAGCGCTGGGACGCGGGGGTCCTACAATGAGCAGTTCTTC
TRBJ1-1,-,TRBD1,TRBV7-8,CASSQVPGQGDKAFF,TGTGCCAGCAGCCAAGTCCCGGGACAGGGGGATAAAGCTTTCTTT
TRBJ2-1,few,TRBD2,TRBV11-3,CASSGGLARDNEQFF,TGTGCCAGCAGCGGGGGACTAGCGCGGGACAATGAGCAGTTCTTC
TRBJ2-7,-,-,TRBV2,CASSEGVLLEQYF,TGTGCCAGCAGTGAAGGTGTCTTGCTAGAGCAGTACTTC
TRBJ2-6,-,-,TRBV9,CASSVTTGPFTAGANVLTF,TGTGCCAGCAGCGTTACAACAGGGCCTTTTACCGCTGGGGCCAACGTCCTGACTTTC
TRBJ2-1,-,TRBD2,TRBV6-1,CASSEAMGLAGVFNEQFF,TGTGCCAGCAGTGAAGCGATGGGTTTAGCGGGAGTGTTTAATGAGCAGTTCTTC
TRBJ2-7,-,TRBD2,TRBV25-1,CASSEYSLAEGAYEQYF,TGTGCCAGCAGTGAATATTCCCTAGCGGAGGGCGCCTACGAGCAGTACTTC
TRBJ2-2,-,-,TRBV11-3,CASSLDRGRTGELFF,TGTGCCAGCAGCTTAGACAGGGGGAGGACCGGGGAGCTGTTTTTT
TRBJ1-5,-,TRBD1,TRBV5-1,CASSPTGYDQPQHF,TGCGCCAGCAGCCCGACAGGGTATGATCAGCCCCAGCATTTT
TRBJ2-1,-,TRBD1,TRBV27,CASSRNRGHEQFF,TGTGCCAGCAGCCGTAACAGGGGCCATGAGCAGTTCTTC
TRBJ1-4,-,TRBD1,TRBV28,CASSSPYPGQDNEKLFF,TGTGCCAGCAGTTCCCCTTACCCGGGACAGGATAATGAAAAACTGTTTTTT
TRBJ1-6,-,-,TRBV28,CASQRLDIYSPLHF,TGTGCCAGCCAGAGACTGGACATTTATTCACCCCTCCACTTT
TRBJ2-6,-,-,TRBV5-1,CATTPQRAGANVLTF,TGCGCCACCACACCTCAGAGGGCTGGGGCCAACGTCCTGACTTTC
TRBJ1-2,-,TRBD1,TRBV7-9,CASSLARGTGVYGYTF,TGTGCCAGCAGCTTAGCGCGGGGGACAGGGGTCTATGGCTACACCTTC
TRBJ2-3,few,-,TRBV27,CASSLVSGVGDTQYF,TGTGCCAGCAGTCTGGTATCAGGGGTCGGGGATACGCAGTATTTT